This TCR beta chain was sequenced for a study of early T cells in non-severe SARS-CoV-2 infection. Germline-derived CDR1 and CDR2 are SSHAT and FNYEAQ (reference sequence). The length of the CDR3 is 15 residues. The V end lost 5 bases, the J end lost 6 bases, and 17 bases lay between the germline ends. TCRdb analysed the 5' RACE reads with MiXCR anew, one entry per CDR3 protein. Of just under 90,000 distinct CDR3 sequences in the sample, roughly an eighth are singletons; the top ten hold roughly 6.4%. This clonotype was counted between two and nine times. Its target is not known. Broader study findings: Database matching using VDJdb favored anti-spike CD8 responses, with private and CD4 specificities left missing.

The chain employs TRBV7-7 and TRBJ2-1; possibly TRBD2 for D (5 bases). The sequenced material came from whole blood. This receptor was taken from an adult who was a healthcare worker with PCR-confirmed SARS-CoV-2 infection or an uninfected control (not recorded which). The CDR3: CASSHTRGSSNEQFF. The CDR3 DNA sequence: TGTGCCAGCAGCCACACTAGAGGGAGTTCCAATGAGCAGTTCTTC.